The rows below give T cell receptor beta chains drawn from one sample of a study of T cell changes during pregnancy in multiple sclerosis. Some clones are missing from TCRdb's copy, which holds only in-frame ones; the method was immunoSEQ multiplex PCR. The profile shows 100,000 to 150,000 clones, approximately 93% of them singletons. Sequenced material: peripheral blood, taken before pregnancy. Receptor source: a female donor with multiple sclerosis, enrolled in a pregnancy study. Both conserved end residues are part of each CDR3. A D gene is named only where the DNA matches it firmly. Size values are once, few and many counts, or a class for expanded clones, and some rows have none.

CDR3nt	CDR3aa	v_gene	j_gene	d_gene	abundance
TGTGCCACCAGCAGAGGAACTAGCGGGTCCTCCTACAATGAGCAGTTCTTC	CATSRGTSGSSYNEQFF	TRBV15	TRBJ2-1	TRBD2	NA
TGTGCCAGCAGCTTAGCGGGCAGAGCTAACTATGGCTACACCTTC	CASSLAGRANYGYTF	TRBV7-2	TRBJ1-2	NA	few
TGTGCCAACAGGGACAGCTCCTATAATTCACCCCTCCACTTT	CANRDSSYNSPLHF	TRBV28	TRBJ1-6	TRBD1	few
TGTGCCAGCAGTTTACCTCTAGGGGAGCTGTTTTTT	CASSLPLGELFF	TRBV28	TRBJ2-2	NA	NA
TGTGCCAGTAGTATATGGGAGTACACAGATACGCAGTATTTT	CASSIWEYTDTQYF	TRBV19	TRBJ2-3	NA	NA
TGTGCCTCATTCCTAGGCACGCAGTATTTT	CASFLGTQYF	TRBV30	TRBJ2-3	NA	few
TGTGCCAGCAGCTTGCGCGGGACAGGGACTGGAAACACCATATATTTT	CASSLRGTGTGNTIYF	TRBV7-8	TRBJ1-3	TRBD1	NA
TGTGCCAGCAGCTTATCTCTAAACTACGAGCAGTACTTC	CASSLSLNYEQYF	TRBV7-9	TRBJ2-7	NA	NA
TGTGCCAGCTCACCGGGAGCTACAGCAAATTCACCCCTCCACTTT	CASSPGATANSPLHF	TRBV18	TRBJ1-6	NA	NA
TGTGCCAGCAGTTTAACCCGCCGGCTAGCGGGTAATGAGCAGTTCTTC	CASSLTRRLAGNEQFF	TRBV28	TRBJ2-1	TRBD2	NA
TGTGCCAGCAGCCCTTCCCCGGGGCGGGAGAGAAACACCGGGGAGCTGTTTTTT	CASSPSPGRERNTGELFF	TRBV9	TRBJ2-2	TRBD2	NA
TGTGCCAGCAGCCTGTACACCGGGACAGCGAACACCGGGGAGCTGTTTTTT	CASSLYTGTANTGELFF	TRBV7-9	TRBJ2-2	TRBD1	NA
TGTGCCTGGAGTATAACGCCGGGACTAGCGGGAGCCAACGAGCAGTACTTC	CAWSITPGLAGANEQYF	TRBV30	TRBJ2-7	TRBD2	once
TGTGCCAGCAGTGAACTTACAGGGGTTGGTCAGCCCCAGCATTTT	CASSELTGVGQPQHF	TRBV6-1	TRBJ1-5	TRBD1	NA
TGTGCCAGCAGTCCCCAAAACAGGGGGCGGGCAGATACGCAGTATTTT	CASSPQNRGRADTQYF	TRBV27	TRBJ2-3	TRBD1	once
TGTGCCAGCAGCTCCACCTATGGGACTAGCGGGGGGTTTTACAATGAGCAGTTCTTC	CASSSTYGTSGGFYNEQFF	TRBV5-4	TRBJ2-1	TRBD2	NA
TGTGCCAGCAGCTTAAGTTGGAGGGCCGAGCAGTACTTC	CASSLSWRAEQYF	TRBV7-2	TRBJ2-7	NA	NA
TGCGCCAGCAGCCAACCGGGGGGCACAGATACGCAGTATTTT	CASSQPGGTDTQYF	TRBV4-1	TRBJ2-3	NA	NA
TGTGCCAGCAGTTACCGTACCACAGGTCACACTGAAGCTTTCTTT	CASSYRTTGHTEAFF	TRBV6-5	TRBJ1-1	NA	once
TGTGCCAGCAGCGCCCGGGACAACTCCTACGAGCAGTACTTC	CASSARDNSYEQYF	TRBV9	TRBJ2-7	NA	NA
TGTGCCAGCAACAGAGGACAAGACAACACTGAAGCTTTCTTT	CASNRGQDNTEAFF	TRBV6-6	TRBJ1-1	NA	once
TGTGCCTGGAGTAACCTACAGGGAGCCGAGCAGTACTTC	CAWSNLQGAEQYF	TRBV30	TRBJ2-7	NA	NA
TGTGCCAGCAGCGTATTAGCGGCTTCTAGCACAGATACGCAGTATTTT	CASSVLAASSTDTQYF	TRBV9	TRBJ2-3	NA	NA
TGTGCCAGCAGCTGGGGCGGAAGTTACGAGCAGTACTTC	CASSWGGSYEQYF	TRBV27	TRBJ2-7	NA	NA
TGTGCCAGCAGCTCTCACAGGAACACTGAAGCTTTCTTT	CASSSHRNTEAFF	TRBV5-5	TRBJ1-1	NA	NA
TGTGCCAGCAGCCAAGAGGGACAGGGGAGTTCACCCCTCCACTTT	CASSQEGQGSSPLHF	TRBV4-2	TRBJ1-6	TRBD1	NA
TGTGCCAGCAGTGAAGCGCTTGTCCAGGGGGCATCCATTCAGTACTTC	CASSEALVQGASIQYF	TRBV6-1	TRBJ2-4	TRBD1	NA
TGTGCCAGCAGCTTATCCACCGGGACAGGGGGCGTTAGCACAGATACGCAGTATTTT	CASSLSTGTGGVSTDTQYF	TRBV11-3	TRBJ2-3	TRBD1	NA
TGTGCCAGCAGTACCCCTTTACTGTCCCAGCATTTT	CASSTPLLSQHF	TRBV28	TRBJ1-5	NA	NA
TGTGCCAGCAGCTTTGCTAGCGGGAGAACAGATACGCAGTATTTT	CASSFASGRTDTQYF	TRBV5-4	TRBJ2-3	TRBD2	once
TGTGCCAGCAGGGATGGGACAGGGGACTACTATGGCTACACCTTC	CASRDGTGDYYGYTF	TRBV6-5	TRBJ1-2	TRBD1	NA
TGTGCCAGCAGCTTAACCGCCACTAGAGCCGATGAGCAGTTCTTC	CASSLTATRADEQFF	TRBV7-6	TRBJ2-1	NA	NA
TGTGCCACCAGCAGAGGGACTAGCGTAGGGGGAGATACGCAGTATTTT	CATSRGTSVGGDTQYF	TRBV15	TRBJ2-3	TRBD2	NA
TGTGCCAGCAGCTCCTCTGGGGGGGGACTAGCGGGGAGCGAGCAGTACTTC	CASSSSGGGLAGSEQYF	TRBV7-9	TRBJ2-7	TRBD2	NA
TGTGCCAGCAGCTTCGACAGGGGTCACACTGAAGCTTTCTTT	CASSFDRGHTEAFF	TRBV7-2	TRBJ1-1	TRBD1	NA
TGTGCCAGCAGTTTATTTGCGGGGGCCAAAAGTTACGAGCAGTACTTC	CASSLFAGAKSYEQYF	TRBV28	TRBJ2-7	NA	NA
TGTGCCAGCAGTTTAGACAGGGCGGGGTATGGCTACACCTTC	CASSLDRAGYGYTF	TRBV27	TRBJ1-2	TRBD1	NA
TGTGCCAGCACTGAATTGTCGGCGGGGGGGGGCCTTCACGAGCAGTACTTC	CASTELSAGGGLHEQYF	TRBV11-3	TRBJ2-7	TRBD2	NA
TGTGCCAGCAGCCGGACAGGGGACACCGGGGAGCTGTTTTTT	CASSRTGDTGELFF	TRBV6-5	TRBJ2-2	TRBD1	NA
TGTGCCAGCAGCTTGGGCCAGCGTACTAATAGCTCCTACAATGAGCAGTTCTTC	CASSLGQRTNSSYNEQFF	TRBV5-6	TRBJ2-1	NA	once
TGTGCCAGCAGTTCCAGCCCACATACAGAGACGGAGCAGTACTTC	CASSSSPHTETEQYF	TRBV6-1	TRBJ2-7	NA	NA
TGTGCCAGCTCGTTTCGGGGGAGCTCCTACAATGAGCAGTTCTTC	CASSFRGSSYNEQFF	TRBV18	TRBJ2-1	NA	NA
TGTGCCAGCTCATTGACTAGCGGGAGGGCCTACAATGAGCAGTTCTTC	CASSLTSGRAYNEQFF	TRBV18	TRBJ2-1	TRBD2	NA